Listed below are T cell receptor beta chains from one sample, sequenced in a study of T-cell reconstitution after alpha-beta-depleted transplantation in children. MiXCR, run by TCRdb on the PCR reads, gives a single entry per CDR3 protein. Of approximately 1,000,000 distinct CDR3 sequences detected, around 30% appear once; the ten largest clones hold around 30%. The source was PBMCs, mostly from graft donor cells, collected 360 days after TCRalphabeta/CD19-depleted stem cell transplant. Receptors originate from a boy under three years old who had a stem cell transplant for SCID, so the T cells may come from the graft donor. Both conserved end residues are part of each CDR3.

v_call cdr3_aa
TRBV2 CASSDVGLGILGTDTQYF
TRBV24-1 CATSEPGQGTQYF
TRBV18 CASSSAGTGVLQPQHF
TRBV10-3 CAISEGGRETQYF
TRBV20-1 CCASSGGLFLDEQFF
TRBV28 CASSQGKEGGELFF
TRBV18 CASSPRPFVQAETQYF
TRBV29-1 CSVEDDRYEQYF
TRBV3-1 CASSQGMSQPQHF
TRBV12-3/TRBV12-4 CASSWLATAYNEQFF
TRBV15 CATSQDVNTEAFF
TRBV7-9 CASSLGFPVAQYF
TRBV12-3/TRBV12-4 CASSFLPGPNNSPLHF
TRBV18 CASSPNGNSPLHF